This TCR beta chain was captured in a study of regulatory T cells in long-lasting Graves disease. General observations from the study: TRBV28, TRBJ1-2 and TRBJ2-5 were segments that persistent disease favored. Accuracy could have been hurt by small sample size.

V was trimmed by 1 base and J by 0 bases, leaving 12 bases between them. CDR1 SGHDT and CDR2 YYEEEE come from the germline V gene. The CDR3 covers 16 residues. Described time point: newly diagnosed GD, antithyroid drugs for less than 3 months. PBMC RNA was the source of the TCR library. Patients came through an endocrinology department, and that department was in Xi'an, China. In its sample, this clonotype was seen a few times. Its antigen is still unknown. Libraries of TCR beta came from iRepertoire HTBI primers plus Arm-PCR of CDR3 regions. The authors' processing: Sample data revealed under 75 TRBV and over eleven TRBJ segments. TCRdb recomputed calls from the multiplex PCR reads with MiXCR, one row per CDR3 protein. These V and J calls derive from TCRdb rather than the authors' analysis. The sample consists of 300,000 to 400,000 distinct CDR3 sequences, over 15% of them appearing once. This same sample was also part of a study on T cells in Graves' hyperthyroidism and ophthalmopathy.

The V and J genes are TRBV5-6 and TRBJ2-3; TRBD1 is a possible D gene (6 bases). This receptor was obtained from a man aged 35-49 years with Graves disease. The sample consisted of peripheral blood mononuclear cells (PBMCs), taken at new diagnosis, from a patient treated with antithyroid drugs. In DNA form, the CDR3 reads TGTGCCAGCAGCTTGTATAGAGGGGGTAGCACAGATACGCAGTATTTT. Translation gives CASSLYRGGSTDTQYF. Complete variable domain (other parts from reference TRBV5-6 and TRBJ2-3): DAGVTQSPTHLIKTRGQQVTLRCSPKSGHDTVSWYQQALGQGPQFIFQYYEEEERQRGNFPDRFSGHQFPNYSSELNVNALLLGDSALYLCASSLYRGGSTDTQYFGPGTRLTVL.